The T cell receptor (beta chain) under discussion was sequenced for a study of OX40 agonist ivuxolimab in advanced cancers. Study in general: Patients' therapy was ivuxolimab, an antibody that acts as an agonist of OX40 (CD134). Ivuxolimab, which patients received intravenously every 2 weeks, was dosed at 0.01 to 10 mg/kg. Findings and limits, study-wide: On average, CD8+ T cells showed a greater number of expanded clones than CD4+.

In regard to this clone: Its antigen is unidentified.

Using immunoSEQ multiplex PCR, the repertoire was profiled, and TCRdb retains in-frame clones only, with some absent. The sample lists 45,000 to 65,000 clones, 65% to 85% occurring once. V lost 2 bases to trimming and J lost 2 bases, with 13 bases between them. CDR1 is GTSNPN and CDR2 is SVGIG in the germline V gene (reference sequence). This CDR3 is built from 14 residues. Source: CD4+ or CD8+ T cells sorted from blood, taken in a trial of the OX40 agonist ivuxolimab. This chain links TRBV30 with TRBJ2-7; possible D gene TRBD1, 8 bases. The sequence was obtained from an adult with an advanced solid tumor such as melanoma, head and neck, liver or kidney cancer. The CDR3 nucleotides read TGTGCCTGGAGTCCACAGGGGGGGGCCTACGAGCAGTACTTC. Protein product: CAWSPQGGAYEQYF.